The sequence of this TCR beta chain was determined in a study of spatial heterogeneity in lung cancer. For the study at large: Detection of beta-chain sequences consistently exceeded that of alpha-chain sequences. TCR and UMI combinations that were unique each appeared, on average, more than ten times in raw reads. Overall study results and limits: Whereas they appeared in blood less at follow-up, ubiquitous expanded tumor TCRs appeared there more at resection.

In TCRdb, the 5' RACE reads were re-called with MiXCR into one record per CDR3 protein. This sample carries roughly 110,000 distinct CDR3 sequences, about a tenth of them seen once, and the ten largest clones take about 24%. Described time point: blood at routine non-recurrence follow-up after resection. Unsorted whole RNA from tumor, nontumor lung or frozen PBMC underwent sequencing. There are 16 residues in the CDR3. Germline V gene sequence: CDR1 KGHDR, CDR2 SFDVKD. Trimming at V came to 4 bases and at J to 7 bases, leaving 10 bases not matched to a gene. This clonotype was picked up a small number of times. Its target is unknown.

The rearrangement uses TRBV24-1 and TRBJ2-1, with TRBD2 matching 9 bases. This sequence originates from a female donor with early-stage non-small cell lung cancer. Material: PBMCs, obtained at follow-up. The CDR3 loop is CATSDRPGLARNEQFF. The DNA of the CDR3 is TGTGCCACCAGTGACCGTCCGGGACTAGCAAGGAATGAGCAGTTCTTC.